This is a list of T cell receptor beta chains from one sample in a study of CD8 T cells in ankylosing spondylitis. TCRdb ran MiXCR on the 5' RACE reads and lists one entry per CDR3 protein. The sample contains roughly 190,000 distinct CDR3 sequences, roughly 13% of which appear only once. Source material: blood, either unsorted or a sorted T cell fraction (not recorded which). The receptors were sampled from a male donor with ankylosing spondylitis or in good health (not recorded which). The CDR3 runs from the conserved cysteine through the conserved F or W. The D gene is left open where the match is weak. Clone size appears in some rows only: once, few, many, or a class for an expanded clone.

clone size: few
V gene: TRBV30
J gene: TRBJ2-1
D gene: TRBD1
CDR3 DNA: TGTGCCTGGTGTGTGACAGGGGATTCTGAGCAGTTCTTC
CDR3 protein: CAWCVTGDSEQFF

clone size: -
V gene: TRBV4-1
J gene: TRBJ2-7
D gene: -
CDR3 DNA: TGCGCCAGCAGCCAAGATGTCGCGGGGGCCGAGTACGAGCAGTACTTC
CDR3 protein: CASSQDVAGAEYEQYF

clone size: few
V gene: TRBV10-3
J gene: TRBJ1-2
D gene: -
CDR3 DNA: TGTGCCATCAGTGACTACCTAACAAGAGATGGCTACACCTTC
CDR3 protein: CAISDYLTRDGYTF

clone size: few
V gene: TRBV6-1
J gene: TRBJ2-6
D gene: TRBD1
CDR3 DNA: TGTGCCAGCAGTGCCCTAACAGGGGACTCTGGGGCCAACGTCCTGACTTTC
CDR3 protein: CASSALTGDSGANVLTF

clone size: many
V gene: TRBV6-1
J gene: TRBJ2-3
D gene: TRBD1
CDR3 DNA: TGTGCCAGCAGTGAGGGACAGCACATCGATACGCAGTATTTT
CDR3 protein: CASSEGQHIDTQYF

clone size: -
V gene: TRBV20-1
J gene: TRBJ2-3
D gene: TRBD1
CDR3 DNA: TGCAGTGCCCAGGAGGACAGGCAGTCAGATACGCAGTATTTT
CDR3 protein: CSAQEDRQSDTQYF

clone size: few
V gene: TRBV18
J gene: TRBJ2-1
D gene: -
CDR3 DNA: TGTGCCAGCTCACCATATCGTCTATACAATGAGCAGTTCTTC
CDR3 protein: CASSPYRLYNEQFF

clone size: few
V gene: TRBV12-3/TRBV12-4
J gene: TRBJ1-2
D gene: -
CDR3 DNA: TGTGCCAGCAGTCCCGGGACATTGGATGGCTACACCTTC
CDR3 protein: CASSPGTLDGYTF

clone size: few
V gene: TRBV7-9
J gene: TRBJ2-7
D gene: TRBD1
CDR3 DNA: TGTGCCAGCAGCTCCCGGACAGGGAAGGTACACGAGCAGTACTTC
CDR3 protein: CASSSRTGKVHEQYF

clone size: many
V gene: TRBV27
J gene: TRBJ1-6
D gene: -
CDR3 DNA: TGTGCCAGCAGTTTATCGAGGGGGGGCTCCTATAATTCACCCCTCCACTTT
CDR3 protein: CASSLSRGGSYNSPLHF

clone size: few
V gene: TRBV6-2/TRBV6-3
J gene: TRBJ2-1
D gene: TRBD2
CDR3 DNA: TGTGCCTGCCAGACTAGCGGGGTTAATGAGCAGTTCTTC
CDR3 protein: CACQTSGVNEQFF

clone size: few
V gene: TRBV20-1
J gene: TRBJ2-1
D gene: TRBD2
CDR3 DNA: TGCAGTGCCCGGGACCAACTAGCGGGCTATGAGCAGTTCTTC
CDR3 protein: CSARDQLAGYEQFF